The 14 T cell receptor beta chains below were found in one sample sequenced in a study of blood T cell repertoires in COVID-19. The repertoire was sequenced with immunoSEQ multiplex PCR; TCRdb's copy has only in-frame clones and lacks some. The sample has some 15,000 clones, 83% seen once. Sequencing used peripheral blood. The receptor set was obtained from a woman between 55 and 75 years old with acute or convalescent COVID-19.

The chain carries TRBV6-2 or TRBV6-3 and TRBJ2-1, with 8 bases matching TRBD2. J was trimmed by 2 bases and V by 2 bases; bases with no gene match: 2. The germline V gene has CDR1 MNHEY and CDR2 SVGEGT. CDR3 length: 15 amino acids. The DNA of the CDR3 is TGTGCCAGCAGTTACGAGCGGGAGCCCTACAATGAGCAGTTCTTC. It codes for CASSYEREPYNEQFF.

The chain employs TRBV28 and TRBJ2-3, with a tentative D call TRBD2 (6 bases). The germline gives CDR1 MDHEN, CDR2 SYDVKM. The V gene lost 0 bases and the J gene lost 0 bases, with 10 bases spanning the gap. This CDR3 comprises 16 residues. CDR3 sequence reads: CASSLWGTGSTDTQYF. CDR3 nucleotide sequence: TGTGCCAGCAGTTTATGGGGGACTGGAAGCACAGATACGCAGTATTTT.

The genes are TRBV20-1 and TRBJ1-2; D is undetermined. Looked up from germline, CDR1 is DFQATT and CDR2 is SNEGSKA (reference sequence). This CDR3 region has 11 residues. V was cut by 5 bases and J by 3 bases, with 7 bases left in between. The CDR3 here is CSAGLDYGYTF. The DNA of the CDR3 is TGCAGTGCTGGCTTGGACTATGGCTACACCTTC.

The CDR3 reads CATQKWGDNQPQHF. CDR3 nucleotide sequence: TGTGCCACCCAGAAGTGGGGGGACAATCAGCCCCAGCATTTT. The chain has TRBV24-1 and TRBJ1-5, with D perhaps TRBD1 (5 bases). The CDR3 covers 14 residues. V shed 9 bases and J shed 3 bases, with 14 bases lying between them. Germline CDR1 and CDR2: KGHDR and SFDVKD.

The gene calls are TRBV5-1 and TRBJ1-1; weak D call: TRBD1 (5 bases). V gave up 2 bases and J gave up 3 bases, with 20 bases separating them. This CDR3 has 17 residues. CDR1 SGHRS and CDR2 YFSETQ come from the germline V gene. This CDR3 reads CASSFGMGVRGDTEAFF. CDR3 bases: TGCGCCAGCAGCTTCGGGATGGGGGTGCGGGGTGACACTGAAGCTTTCTTT.

This clone was observed a few times. The chain has TRBV9 and TRBJ1-2; 7 bases are shared with TRBD1. V gave up 3 bases and J gave up 4 bases; unmatched junction bases: 6. Germline assignment: CDR1 SGDLS and CDR2 YYNGEE. The CDR3 loop spans 14 amino acids. The DNA of the CDR3 is TGTGCCAGCAGCGCCGACAGGGCCCGCTATGGCTACACCTTC. This encodes CASSADRARYGYTF.

This sequence joins TRBV20-1 and TRBJ1-5; TRBD1 might be the D (5 bases). Trimming cost V 6 bases and J 2 bases, with 20 bases left between them. The CDR3 is 16 amino acids. Germline CDR1 DFQATT, CDR2 SNEGSKA (reference sequence). CDR3 amino acids: CSASGTLGMGNQPQHF. CDR3 nucleotide sequence: TGCAGTGCCAGTGGGACTCTCGGGATGGGCAATCAGCCCCAGCATTTT.

A single count supports this clone. This chain links TRBV6-5 with TRBJ2-7, with TRBD1 matching 9 bases. The CDR3 totals 15 residues. Germline CDR1 is MNHEY and CDR2 is SVGAGI. Trimming took 0 bases from V and 3 from J; bases not matched to a gene: 3. CDR3 sequence: CASSYSWTGVYEQYF. The DNA for the CDR3 is TGTGCCAGCAGTTACTCTTGGACAGGGGTCTACGAGCAGTACTTC.

This clone was counted a single time. The J gene is TRBJ1-2, the V gene TRBV7-2; 7 positions agree with TRBD1. The V segment lost 5 bases and the J segment 4 bases; nucleotides outside the gene matches: 13. The CDR3 sequence is 16 residues long. The germline V gene encodes CDR1 SGHTA and CDR2 FQGNSA. For the CDR3, the DNA is TGTGCCAGCAGCCAGGGGGGCATGGGGCAGCTCTATGGCTACACCTTC. As protein: CASSQGGMGQLYGYTF.

The J gene is TRBJ2-7, the V gene TRBV5-1, with TRBD2 matching over 10 bases. CDR3 length equals 16 residues. Trimming removed 4 bases from V and 1 base from J; junction bases left unmatched: 8. Germline CDR1 SGHRS, CDR2 YFSETQ. As DNA, the CDR3 is TGCGCCAGCAGCCTGCTACTAGCGGGACAATCCTACGAGCAGTACTTC. This gives the protein CASSLLLAGQSYEQYF.

The CDR3 sequence is CASSQVWGGGTEAFF. The CDR3, as DNA: TGTGCCAGCAGCCAAGTCTGGGGAGGGGGCACTGAAGCTTTCTTT. The chain joins TRBV3-1 (or the pseudogene TRBV3-2) to TRBJ1-1; tentatively, D is TRBD1 (6 bases). CDR1 is LGHDT, CDR2 YNNKEL, per germline (reference sequence). Trimming pared 1 base from V and 4 bases from J, leaving 13 bases between. This CDR3 region has 15 residues.

This chain links TRBV4-3 with TRBJ1-1; 11 nucleotides agree with TRBD1. Unmatched junction bases numbered 18, after V lost 0 bases and J lost 9 bases. Germline lookup yields CDR1 LGHNA and CDR2 YSLEER. CDR3 length equals 19 residues. The CDR3 loop is CASSQEASGTGGHYRKAFF. CDR3 in DNA: TGCGCCAGCAGCCAAGAAGCCTCCGGGACAGGGGGGCACTACAGGAAAGCTTTCTTT.

The J gene is TRBJ2-2, the V gene TRBV3-1 (or the pseudogene TRBV3-2); no clear D gene. CDR1 and CDR2 (germline): LGHDT, YNNKEL (reference sequence). The CDR3 is made up of 15 amino acids. The V end was cut by 4 bases, the J end by 1 base, with 10 bases between. The chain's CDR3 is CASSRLVRNTGELFF. In DNA form, the CDR3 reads TGTGCCAGCAGCCGGTTGGTCAGGAACACCGGGGAGCTGTTTTTT.

A few counts support this clone. V and J are TRBV6-6 and TRBJ2-7; unclear D gene. The CDR3 runs 13 residues. Trimming shortened V by 0 bases and J by 6 bases, and 9 bases separated the two germline ends. Germline CDR1 and CDR2: MNHNY and SVGAGI (reference sequence). The CDR3 region has the DNA TGTGCCAGCAGTTACTCGAGTCCCCGCGAGCAGTACTTC. It is translated as CASSYSSPREQYF.